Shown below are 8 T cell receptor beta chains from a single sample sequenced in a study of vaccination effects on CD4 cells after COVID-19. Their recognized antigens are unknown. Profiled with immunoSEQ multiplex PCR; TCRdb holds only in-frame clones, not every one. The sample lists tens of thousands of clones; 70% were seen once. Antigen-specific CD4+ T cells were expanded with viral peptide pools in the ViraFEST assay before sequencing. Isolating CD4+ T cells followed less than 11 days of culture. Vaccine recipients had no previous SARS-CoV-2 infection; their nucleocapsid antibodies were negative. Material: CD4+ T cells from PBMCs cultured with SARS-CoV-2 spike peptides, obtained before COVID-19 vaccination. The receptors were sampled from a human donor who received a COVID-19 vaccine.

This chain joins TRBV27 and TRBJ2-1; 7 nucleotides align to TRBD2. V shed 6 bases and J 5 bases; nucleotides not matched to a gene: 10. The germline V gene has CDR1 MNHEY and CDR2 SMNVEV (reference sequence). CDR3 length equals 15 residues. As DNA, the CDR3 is TGTGCCAGCAGAAATTGGCGGGAGAGGGACAATGAGCAGTTCTTC. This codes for CASRNWRERDNEQFF.

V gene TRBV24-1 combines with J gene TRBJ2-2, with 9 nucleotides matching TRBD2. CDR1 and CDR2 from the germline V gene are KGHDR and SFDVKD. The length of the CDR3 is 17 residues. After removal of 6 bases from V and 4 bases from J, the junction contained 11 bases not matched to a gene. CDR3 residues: CATSNPSGTRGTGELFF. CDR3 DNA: TGTGCCACCAGTAATCCTAGCGGGACCCGTGGCACCGGGGAGCTGTTTTTT.

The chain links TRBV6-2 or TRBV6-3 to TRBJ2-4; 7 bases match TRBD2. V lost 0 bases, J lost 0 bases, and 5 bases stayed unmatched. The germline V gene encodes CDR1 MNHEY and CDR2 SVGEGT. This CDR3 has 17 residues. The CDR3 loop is CASSYSMGGLAKNIQYF. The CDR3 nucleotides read TGTGCCAGCAGTTACTCGATGGGAGGGTTAGCCAAAAACATTCAGTACTTC.

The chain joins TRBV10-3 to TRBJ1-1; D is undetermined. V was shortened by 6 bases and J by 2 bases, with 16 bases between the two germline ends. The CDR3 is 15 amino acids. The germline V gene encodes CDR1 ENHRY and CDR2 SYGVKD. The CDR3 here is CAISAGIRVNTEAFF. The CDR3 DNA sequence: TGTGCCATCAGCGCTGGTATTCGGGTTAACACTGAAGCTTTCTTT.

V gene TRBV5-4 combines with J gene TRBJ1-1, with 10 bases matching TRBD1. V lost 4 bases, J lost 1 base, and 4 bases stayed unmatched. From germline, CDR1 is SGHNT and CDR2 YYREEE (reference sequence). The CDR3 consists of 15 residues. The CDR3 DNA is TGTGCCAGCAGCCGACAGGGGGCAGGGAACACTGAAGCTTTCTTT. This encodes CASSRQGAGNTEAFF.

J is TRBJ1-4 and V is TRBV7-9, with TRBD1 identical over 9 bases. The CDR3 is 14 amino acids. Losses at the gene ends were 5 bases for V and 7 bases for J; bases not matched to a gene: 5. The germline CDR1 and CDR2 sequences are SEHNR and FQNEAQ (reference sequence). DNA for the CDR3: TGTGCCAGCAGCCGGGACAGGGAGGGTGAAAAACTGTTTTTT. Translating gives CASSRDREGEKLFF.

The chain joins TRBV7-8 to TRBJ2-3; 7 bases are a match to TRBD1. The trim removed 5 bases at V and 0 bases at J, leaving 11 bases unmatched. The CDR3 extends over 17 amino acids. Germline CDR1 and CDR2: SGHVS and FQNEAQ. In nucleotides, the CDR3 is TGTGCCAGCAGCACCTTACAGGGGCGCACTAGCACAGATACGCAGTATTTT. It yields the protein CASSTLQGRTSTDTQYF.

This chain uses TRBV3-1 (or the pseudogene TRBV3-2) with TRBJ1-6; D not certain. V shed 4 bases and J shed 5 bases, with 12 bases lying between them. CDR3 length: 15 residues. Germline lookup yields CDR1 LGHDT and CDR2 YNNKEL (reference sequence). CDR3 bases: TGTGCCAGCAGCCCTTGGACGGGAAATAATTCACCCCTCCACTTT. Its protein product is CASSPWTGNNSPLHF.